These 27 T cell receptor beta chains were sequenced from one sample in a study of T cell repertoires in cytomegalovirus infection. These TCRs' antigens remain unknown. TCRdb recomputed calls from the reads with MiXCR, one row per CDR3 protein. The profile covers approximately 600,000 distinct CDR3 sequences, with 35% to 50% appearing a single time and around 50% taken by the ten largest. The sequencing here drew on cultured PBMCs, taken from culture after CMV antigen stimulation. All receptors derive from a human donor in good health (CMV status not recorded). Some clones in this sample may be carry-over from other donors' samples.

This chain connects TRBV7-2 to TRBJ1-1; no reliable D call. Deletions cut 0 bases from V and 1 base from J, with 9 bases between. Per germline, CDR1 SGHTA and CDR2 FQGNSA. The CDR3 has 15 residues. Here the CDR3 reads CASSLAKTGNTEAFF. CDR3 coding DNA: TGTGCCAGCAGCTTAGCTAAGACCGGGAACACTGAAGCTTTCTTT.

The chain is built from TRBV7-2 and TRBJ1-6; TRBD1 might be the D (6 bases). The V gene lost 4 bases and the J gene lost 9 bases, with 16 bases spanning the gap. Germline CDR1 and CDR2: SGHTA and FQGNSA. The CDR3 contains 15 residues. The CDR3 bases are TGTGCCAGCAGCTCGGGGGGGCCCCTTAGTTCACCCCTCCACTTT. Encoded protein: CASSSGGPLSSPLHF.

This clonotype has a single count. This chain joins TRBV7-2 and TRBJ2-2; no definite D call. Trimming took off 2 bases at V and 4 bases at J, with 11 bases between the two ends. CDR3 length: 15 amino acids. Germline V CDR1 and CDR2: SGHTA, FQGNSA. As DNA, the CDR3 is TGTGCCAGCAGCTTAAACTTAATCGGCACCGGGGAGCTGTTTTTT. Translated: CASSLNLIGTGELFF.

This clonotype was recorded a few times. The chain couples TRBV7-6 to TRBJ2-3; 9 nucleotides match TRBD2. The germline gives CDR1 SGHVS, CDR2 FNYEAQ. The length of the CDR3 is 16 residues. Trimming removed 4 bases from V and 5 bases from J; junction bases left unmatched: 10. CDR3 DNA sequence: TGTGCCAGCAGCTCCGGCGTGGCGGGGGGGCTAGATACGCAGTATTTT. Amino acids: CASSSGVAGGLDTQYF. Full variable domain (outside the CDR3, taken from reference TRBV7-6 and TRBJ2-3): GAGVSQSPRYKVTKRGQDVALRCDPISGHVSLYWYRQALGQGPEFLTYFNYEAQQDKSGLPNDRFSAERPEGSISTLTIQRTEQRDSAMYRCASSSGVAGGLDTQYFGPGTRLTVL.

This CDR3 is CSARDQIEQYF. The CDR3, as DNA: TGCAGTGCTAGAGATCAGATCGAGCAGTACTTC. The J gene is TRBJ2-7, the V gene TRBV20-1; D uncertain. CDR1 DFQATT and CDR2 SNEGSKA come from the germline V gene (reference sequence). The CDR3 covers 11 residues. V lost 0 bases, J lost 6 bases, and 6 bases lay in between.

The CDR3 loop is CSVGPGRQYF. Here the CDR3 DNA reads TGCAGCGTGGGGCCTGGAAGGCAGTATTTT. The chain joins TRBV29-1 to TRBJ2-3; possible D gene TRBD1, 5 bases. Trimming took off 6 bases at V and 11 bases at J, with 12 bases between the two ends. Germline lookup yields CDR1 SQVTM and CDR2 ANQGSEA. The CDR3 spans 10 residues.

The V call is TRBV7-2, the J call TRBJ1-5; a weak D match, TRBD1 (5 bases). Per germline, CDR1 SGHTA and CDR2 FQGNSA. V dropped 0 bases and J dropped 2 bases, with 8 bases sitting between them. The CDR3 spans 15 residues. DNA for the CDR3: TGTGCCAGCAGCTTAGCAGGGACTGGCAATCAGCCCCAGCATTTT. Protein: CASSLAGTGNQPQHF.

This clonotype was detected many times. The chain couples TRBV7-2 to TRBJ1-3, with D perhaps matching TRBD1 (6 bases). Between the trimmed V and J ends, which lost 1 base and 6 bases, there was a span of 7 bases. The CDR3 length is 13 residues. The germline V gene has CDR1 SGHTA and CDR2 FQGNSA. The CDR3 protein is CASSLDRVNTIYF. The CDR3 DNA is TGTGCCAGCAGCTTAGACAGGGTAAACACCATATATTTT.

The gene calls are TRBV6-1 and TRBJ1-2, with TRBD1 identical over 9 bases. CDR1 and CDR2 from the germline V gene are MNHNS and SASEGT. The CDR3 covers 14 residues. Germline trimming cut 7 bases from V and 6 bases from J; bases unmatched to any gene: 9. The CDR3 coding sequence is TGTGCCAGCACCACCCCGGGACAGGGACATGGCTACACCTTC. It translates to CASTTPGQGHGYTF.

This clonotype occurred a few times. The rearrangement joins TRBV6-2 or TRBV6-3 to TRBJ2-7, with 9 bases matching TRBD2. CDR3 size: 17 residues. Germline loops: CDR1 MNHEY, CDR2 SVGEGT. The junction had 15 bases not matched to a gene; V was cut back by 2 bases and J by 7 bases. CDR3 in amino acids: CASSYPTLAGLPGEQYF. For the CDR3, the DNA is TGTGCCAGCAGTTACCCGACCCTAGCGGGACTACCGGGGGAGCAGTACTTC.

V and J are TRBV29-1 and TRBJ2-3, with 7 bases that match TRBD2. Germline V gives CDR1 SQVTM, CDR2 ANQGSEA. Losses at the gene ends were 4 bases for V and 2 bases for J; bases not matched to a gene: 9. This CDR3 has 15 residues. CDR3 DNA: TGCAGCGTTGTAGCCGGGCGGGGGTTCACAGATACGCAGTATTTT. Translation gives CSVVAGRGFTDTQYF.

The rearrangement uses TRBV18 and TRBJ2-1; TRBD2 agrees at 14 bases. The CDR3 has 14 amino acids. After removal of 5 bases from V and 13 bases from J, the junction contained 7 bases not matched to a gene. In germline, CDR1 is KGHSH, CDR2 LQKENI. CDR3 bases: TGTGCCAGCTCATCGGGACTAGCGGGAGTAGGCCAGTTCTTC. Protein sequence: CASSSGLAGVGQFF. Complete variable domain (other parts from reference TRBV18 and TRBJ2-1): NAGVMQNPRHLVRRRGQEARLRCSPMKGHSHVYWYRQLPEEGLKFMVYLQKENIIDESGMPKERFSAEFPKEGPSILRIQQVVRGDSAAYFCASSSGLAGVGQFFGPGTRLTVL.

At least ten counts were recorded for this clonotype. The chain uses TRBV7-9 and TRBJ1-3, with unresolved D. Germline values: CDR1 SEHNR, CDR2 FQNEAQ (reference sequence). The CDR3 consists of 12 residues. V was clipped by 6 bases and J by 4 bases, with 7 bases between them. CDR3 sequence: CASSLLGNTIYF. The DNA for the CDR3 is TGTGCCAGCAGTTTGTTGGGAAACACCATATATTTT. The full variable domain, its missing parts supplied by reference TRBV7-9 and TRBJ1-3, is DTGVSQNPRHKITKRGQNVTFRCDPISEHNRLYWYRQTLGQGPEFLTYFQNEAQLEKSRLLSDRFSAERPKGSFSTLEIQRTEQGDSAMYLCASSLLGNTIYFGEGSWLTVV.

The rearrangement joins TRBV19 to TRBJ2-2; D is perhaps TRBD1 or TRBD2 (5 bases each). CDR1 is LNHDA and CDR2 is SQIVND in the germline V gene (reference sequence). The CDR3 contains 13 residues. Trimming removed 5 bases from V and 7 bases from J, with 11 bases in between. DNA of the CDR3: TGTGCCAGTAGTCCCCTGGGGGACGGGGAGCTGTTTTTT. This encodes CASSPLGDGELFF.

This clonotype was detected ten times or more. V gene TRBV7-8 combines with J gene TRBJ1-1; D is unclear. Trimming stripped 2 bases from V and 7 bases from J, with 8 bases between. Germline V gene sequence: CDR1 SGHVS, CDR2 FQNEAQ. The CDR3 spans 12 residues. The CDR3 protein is CASSLPPDEAFF. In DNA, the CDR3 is TGTGCCAGCAGCTTACCCCCCGATGAAGCTTTCTTT.

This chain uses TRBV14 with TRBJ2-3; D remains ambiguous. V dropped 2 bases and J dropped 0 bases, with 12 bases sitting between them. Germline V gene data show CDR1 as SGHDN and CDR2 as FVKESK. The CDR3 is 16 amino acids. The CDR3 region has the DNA TGTGCCAGCAGCCAAATCCTCTCCAGGAGCACAGATACGCAGTATTTT. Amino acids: CASSQILSRSTDTQYF.

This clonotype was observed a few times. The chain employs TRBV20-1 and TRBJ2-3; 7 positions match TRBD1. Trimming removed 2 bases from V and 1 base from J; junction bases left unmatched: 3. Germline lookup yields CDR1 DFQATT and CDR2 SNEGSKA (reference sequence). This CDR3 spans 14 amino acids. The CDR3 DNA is TGCAGTGCTAGACAGGGGGTGGGCACAGATACGCAGTATTTT. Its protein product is CSARQGVGTDTQYF.

Here the CDR3 reads CSARDSFQETQYF. Written as DNA, the CDR3 is TGCAGTGCGCGGGACAGCTTCCAAGAGACCCAGTACTTC. V usage is TRBV20-1 and J usage is TRBJ2-5; a possible D gene is TRBD1 (7 bases). V lost 6 bases and J lost 1, with 12 bases in between. CDR1 is DFQATT, CDR2 SNEGSKA, per germline (reference sequence). CDR3 length: 13 residues.

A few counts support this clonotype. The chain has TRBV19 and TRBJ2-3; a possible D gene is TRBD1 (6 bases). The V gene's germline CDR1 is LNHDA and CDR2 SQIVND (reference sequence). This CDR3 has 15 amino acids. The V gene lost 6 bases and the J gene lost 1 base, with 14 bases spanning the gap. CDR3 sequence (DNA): TGTGCCAGTAGCGAACGGGCAGGGGGCACAGATACGCAGTATTTT. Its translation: CASSERAGGTDTQYF.

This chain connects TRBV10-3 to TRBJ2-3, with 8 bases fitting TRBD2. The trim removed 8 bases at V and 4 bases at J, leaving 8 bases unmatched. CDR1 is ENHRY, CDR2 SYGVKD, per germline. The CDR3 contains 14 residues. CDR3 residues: CAIGSGRAPDTQYF. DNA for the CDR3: TGTGCCATCGGGAGCGGGAGAGCCCCAGATACGCAGTATTTT.

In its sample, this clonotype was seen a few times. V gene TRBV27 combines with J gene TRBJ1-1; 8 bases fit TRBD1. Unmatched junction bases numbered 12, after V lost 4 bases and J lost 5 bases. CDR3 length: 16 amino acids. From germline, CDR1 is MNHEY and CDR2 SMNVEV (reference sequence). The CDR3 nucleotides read TGTGCCAGCAGTTGGACACCGGGACAGGCTGGGACTGAAGCTTTCTTT. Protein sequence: CASSWTPGQAGTEAFF.

DNA of the CDR3: TGTGCCAGCAGCCCGCGGGGAGCGGGAGGGTACGAGCAGTACTTC. Protein sequence: CASSPRGAGGYEQYF. This rearrangement joins TRBV11-2 to TRBJ2-7; 10 bases are a match to TRBD2. V dropped 5 bases and J dropped 4; count of bases not matched to a gene: 8. The V gene's germline CDR1 is SGHAT and CDR2 FQNNGV. The CDR3 spans 15 residues.

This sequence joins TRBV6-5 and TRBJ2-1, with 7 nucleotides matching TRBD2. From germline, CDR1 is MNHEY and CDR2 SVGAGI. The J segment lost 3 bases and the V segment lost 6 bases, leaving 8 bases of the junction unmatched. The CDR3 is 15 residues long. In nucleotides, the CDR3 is TGTGCCAGCAGCCCGTGGGGGGGGGTCTACAATGAGCAGTTCTTC. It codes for CASSPWGGVYNEQFF.

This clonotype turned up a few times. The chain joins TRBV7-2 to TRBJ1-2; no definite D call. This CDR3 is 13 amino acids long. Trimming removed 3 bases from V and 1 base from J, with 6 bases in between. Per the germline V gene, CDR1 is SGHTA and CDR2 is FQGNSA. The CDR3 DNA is TGTGCCAGCAGCTTGGACGGTAACTATGGCTACACCTTC. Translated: CASSLDGNYGYTF.

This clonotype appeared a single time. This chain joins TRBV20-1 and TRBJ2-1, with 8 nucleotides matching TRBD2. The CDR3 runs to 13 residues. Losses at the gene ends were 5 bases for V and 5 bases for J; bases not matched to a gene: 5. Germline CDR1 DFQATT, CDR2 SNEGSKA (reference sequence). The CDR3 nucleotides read TGCAGTGCTTTTTTAGCGGGAAACAATGAGCAGTTCTTC. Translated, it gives CSAFLAGNNEQFF.

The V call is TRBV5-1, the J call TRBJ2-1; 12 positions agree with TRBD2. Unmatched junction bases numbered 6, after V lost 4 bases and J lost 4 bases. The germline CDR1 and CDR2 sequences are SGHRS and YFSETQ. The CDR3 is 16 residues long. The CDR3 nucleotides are TGCGCCAGCAGCATGACTAGCGGGGGCACTTACAATGAGCAGTTCTTC. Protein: CASSMTSGGTYNEQFF.

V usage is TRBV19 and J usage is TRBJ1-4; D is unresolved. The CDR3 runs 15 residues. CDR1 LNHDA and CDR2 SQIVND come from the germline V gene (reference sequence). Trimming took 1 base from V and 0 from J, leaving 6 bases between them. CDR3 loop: CASSIGRATNEKLFF. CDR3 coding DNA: TGTGCCAGTAGTATAGGTCGGGCAACTAATGAAAAACTGTTTTTT.